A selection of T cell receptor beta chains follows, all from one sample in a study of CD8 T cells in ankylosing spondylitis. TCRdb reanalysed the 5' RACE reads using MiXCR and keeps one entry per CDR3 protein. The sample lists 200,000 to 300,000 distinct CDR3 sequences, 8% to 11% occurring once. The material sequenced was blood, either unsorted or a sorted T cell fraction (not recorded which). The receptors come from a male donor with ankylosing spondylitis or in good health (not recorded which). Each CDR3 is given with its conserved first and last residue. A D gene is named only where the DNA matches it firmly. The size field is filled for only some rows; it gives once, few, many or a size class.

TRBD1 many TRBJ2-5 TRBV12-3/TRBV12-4 CASSLLGQGAETQYF TGTGCCAGCAGTCTCCTGGGACAGGGGGCAGAGACCCAGTACTTC
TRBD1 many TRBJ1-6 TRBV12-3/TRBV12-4 CASGTDNSPLHF TGTGCCAGCGGGACAGATAATTCACCCCTCCACTTT
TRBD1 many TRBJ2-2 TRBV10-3 CATRTGSDTGELFF TGTGCCACGAGGACAGGGTCGGACACCGGGGAGCTGTTTTTT
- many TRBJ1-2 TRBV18 CASSLPTGGGYTF TGTGCCAGCTCACTCCCGACAGGCGGCGGCTACACCTTC
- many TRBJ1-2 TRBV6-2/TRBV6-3 CASSYGDNNYGYTF TGTGCCAGCAGTTACGGGGACAACAACTATGGCTACACCTTC
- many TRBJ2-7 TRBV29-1 CSVEKGPSTHEQYF TGCAGCGTTGAGAAGGGACCCAGCACCCACGAGCAGTACTTC
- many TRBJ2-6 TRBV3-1 CASSQGYSGANVLTF TGTGCCAGCAGCCAAGGATACTCTGGGGCCAACGTCCTGACTTTC
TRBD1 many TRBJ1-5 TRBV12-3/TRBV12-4 CASSLWAGGLSNQPQHF TGTGCCAGCAGTTTATGGGCAGGGGGCCTTAGCAATCAGCCCCAGCATTTT
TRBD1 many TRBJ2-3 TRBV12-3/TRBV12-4 CASSFDRGVRADTQYF TGTGCCAGCAGTTTTGACAGGGGGGTTAGGGCAGATACGCAGTATTTT
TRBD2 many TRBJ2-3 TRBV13 CASTSGGRATDTQYF TGTGCCAGCACGTCGGGCGGGAGGGCGACAGATACGCAGTATTTT
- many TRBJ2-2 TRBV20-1 CSAPRGNTGELFF TGCAGTGCCCCGAGGGGGAACACCGGGGAGCTGTTTTTT
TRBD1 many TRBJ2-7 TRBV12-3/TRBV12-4 CASSLGQLSYEQYF TGTGCCAGCAGTTTGGGACAGCTCTCCTACGAGCAGTACTTC
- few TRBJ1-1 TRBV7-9 CASSLVKGEAFF TGTGCCAGCAGCTTAGTAAAAGGAGAAGCTTTCTTT
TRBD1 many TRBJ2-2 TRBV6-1 CASNGQGAGELFF TGTGCCAGCAACGGACAGGGGGCCGGGGAGCTGTTTTTT
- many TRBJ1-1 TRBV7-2 CASSLSGANTEAFF TGTGCCAGCAGCTTATCAGGGGCGAACACTGAAGCTTTCTTT
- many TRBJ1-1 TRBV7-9 CASSFPTIAFF TGTGCCAGCAGCTTCCCCACCATCGCTTTCTTT
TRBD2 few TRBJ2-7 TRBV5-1 CASSFASGPYEQYF TGCGCCAGCAGCTTCGCTAGCGGGCCCTACGAGCAGTACTTC
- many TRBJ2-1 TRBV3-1 CASSSRRSLYNEQFF TGTGCCAGCAGCTCCCGGAGGTCCCTCTACAATGAGCAGTTCTTC
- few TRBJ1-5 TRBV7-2 CASSRVDQPQHF TGTGCCAGCAGCAGGGTAGACCAGCCCCAGCATTTT
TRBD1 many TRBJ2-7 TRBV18 CASSLYRGRGYEQYF TGTGCCAGCTCGCTCTACAGGGGGCGAGGCTACGAGCAGTACTTC
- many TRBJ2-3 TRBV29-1 CSVGNRLRADTQYF TGCAGCGTTGGGAACAGACTTCGGGCAGATACGCAGTATTTT
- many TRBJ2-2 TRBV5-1 CASSLDTKNTGELFF TGCGCCAGCAGCTTAGACACAAAGAACACCGGGGAGCTGTTTTTT
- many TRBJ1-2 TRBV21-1 CASSKGVTF TGTGCCAGCAGCAAAGGAGTCACCTTC
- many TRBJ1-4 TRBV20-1 CSAPRGMGNEKLFF TGCAGTGCTCCTAGGGGAATGGGGAATGAAAAACTGTTTTTT
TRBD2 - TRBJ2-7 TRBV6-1 CASSGKGLGLNEQYF TGTGCCAGCAGTGGCAAGGGACTAGGGCTTAACGAGCAGTACTTC
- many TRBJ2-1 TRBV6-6 CASGFGNEQFF TGTGCCAGCGGGTTTGGAAATGAGCAGTTCTTC
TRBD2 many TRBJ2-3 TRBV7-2 CASSFAAGGGDTQYF TGTGCCAGCAGCTTCGCGGCGGGGGGAGGAGATACGCAGTATTTT
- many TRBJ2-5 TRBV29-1 CSVERGGLYQETQYF TGCAGCGTTGAAAGGGGCGGGTTGTACCAAGAGACCCAGTACTTC